This TCR beta chain was sequenced during a study of molecular identifiers for immune sequencing clone quantification. The CDR3 length is 14 residues. From germline, CDR1 is SNHLY and CDR2 FYNNEI. Trimming pared 8 bases from V and 7 bases from J, leaving 17 bases between. TCRdb analysed the PCR reads with MiXCR anew, one entry per CDR3 protein. The sample records some 580,000 distinct CDR3 sequences, about 25% being singletons. This clonotype was counted a few times. The sequenced sample was naive CD8+ T cells from blood, with Jurkat cell RNA spiked in. The subset: FACS-sorted CD8+CD4-CCR7+CD45RA+ naive T cells. The chain carries TRBV2 and TRBJ2-2, with D possibly being TRBD1 or TRBD2 (7 bases each). The clonotype comes from a human donor in good health. Some libraries in this study had Jurkat cell RNA spiked in. The CDR3 sequence: CASLQGGSGGELFF. The CDR3 region has the DNA TGTGCCAGCCTCCAGGGGGGGTCGGGCGGGGAGCTGTTTTTT.